This paragraph covers one TCR beta chain sequence. Its antigen is still unknown. TCRdb used MiXCR to reprocess the RT-PCR reads, holding one entry per CDR3 protein. Of some 550,000 distinct CDR3 sequences listed, roughly 23% were seen once; the top ten hold about 3%. The CDR3 runs to 14 residues. The germline V gene encodes CDR1 LGHNA and CDR2 YSLEER. Trimming shortened V by 2 bases and J by 5 bases, and 13 bases separated the two germline ends. The data are from a study of response to subunit inactivated influenza vaccine. Notes on the study in general: Only a handful of new T cells, the authors suggested, are recruited with each seasonal influenza vaccination.

This same sample was also taken into another study, of T cells expressing NK-cell markers. In that study: UMIs accompanied the 5'RACE template switching by which TCR beta cDNA was made. Sorted CD3+CD56-NKG2C+, CD3+CD56+NKG2C- and CD3+CD56+NKG2C+ T cells were the source of the TCR beta repertoires. Of eight sequenced donors, seven were HCMV-seropositive and one HCMV-seronegative. Sorting was limited to alpha-beta TCR-expressing T cells with an anti-gamma-delta TCR antibody in several experiments.

The chain is built from TRBV4-3 and TRBJ2-7, with a weak D call TRBD1 (6 bases). The TCR comes from a middle-aged man who received an inactivated influenza vaccine. Sample: CD4+ T cells sorted from PBMCs, taken approximately 13 days after vaccination. The CDR3 protein is CASSQNREGDEQYF. The CDR3 DNA sequence: TGCGCCAGCAGCCAAAACAGGGAAGGGGACGAGCAGTACTTC.